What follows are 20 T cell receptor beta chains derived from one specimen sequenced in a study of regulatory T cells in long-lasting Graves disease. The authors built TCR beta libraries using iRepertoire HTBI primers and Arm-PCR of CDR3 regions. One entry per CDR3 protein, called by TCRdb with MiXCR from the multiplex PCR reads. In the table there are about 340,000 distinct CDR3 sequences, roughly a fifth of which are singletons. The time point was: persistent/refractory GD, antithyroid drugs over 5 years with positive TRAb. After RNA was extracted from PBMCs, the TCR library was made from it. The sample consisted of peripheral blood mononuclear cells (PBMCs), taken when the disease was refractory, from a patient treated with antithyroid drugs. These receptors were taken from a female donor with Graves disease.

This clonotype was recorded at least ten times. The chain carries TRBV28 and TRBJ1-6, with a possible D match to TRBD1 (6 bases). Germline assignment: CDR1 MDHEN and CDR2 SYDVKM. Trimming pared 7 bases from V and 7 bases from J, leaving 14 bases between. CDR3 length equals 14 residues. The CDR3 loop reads CASIFRGENSPLHF. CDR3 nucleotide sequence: TGTGCCAGCATATTTAGGGGGGAGAATTCACCCCTCCACTTT.

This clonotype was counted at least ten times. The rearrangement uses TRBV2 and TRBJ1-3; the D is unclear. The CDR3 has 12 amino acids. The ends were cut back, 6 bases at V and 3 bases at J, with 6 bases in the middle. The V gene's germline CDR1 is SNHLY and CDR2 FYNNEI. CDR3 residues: CASRTIGNTIYF. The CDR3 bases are TGTGCCAGCAGGACAATTGGAAACACCATATATTTT.

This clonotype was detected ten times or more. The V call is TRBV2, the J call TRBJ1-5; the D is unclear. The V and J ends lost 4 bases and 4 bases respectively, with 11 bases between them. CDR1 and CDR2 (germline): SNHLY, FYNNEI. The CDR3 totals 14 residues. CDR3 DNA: TGTGCCAGCAGTGGCAGGTCGGAAAATCAGCCCCAGCATTTT. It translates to CASSGRSENQPQHF.

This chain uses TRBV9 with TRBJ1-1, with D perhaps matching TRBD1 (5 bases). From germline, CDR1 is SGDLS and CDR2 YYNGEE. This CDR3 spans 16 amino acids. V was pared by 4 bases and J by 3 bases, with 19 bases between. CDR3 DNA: TGTGCCAGCAGCCCGGGGACCGCCCGTGAGTACACTGAAGCTTTCTTT. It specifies CASSPGTAREYTEAFF. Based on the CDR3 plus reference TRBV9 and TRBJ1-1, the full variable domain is DSGVTQTPKHLITATGQRVTLRCSPRSGDLSVYWYQQSLDQGLQFLIQYYNGEERAKGNILERFSAQQFPDLHSELNLSSLELGDSALYFCASSPGTAREYTEAFFGQGTRLTVV.

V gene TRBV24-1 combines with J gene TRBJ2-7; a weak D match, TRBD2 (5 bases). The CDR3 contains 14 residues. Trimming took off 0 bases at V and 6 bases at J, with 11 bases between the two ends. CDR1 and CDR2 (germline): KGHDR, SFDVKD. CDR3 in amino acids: CATSDLRGEGEQYF. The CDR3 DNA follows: TGTGCCACCAGTGATTTGCGAGGTGAGGGCGAGCAGTACTTC.

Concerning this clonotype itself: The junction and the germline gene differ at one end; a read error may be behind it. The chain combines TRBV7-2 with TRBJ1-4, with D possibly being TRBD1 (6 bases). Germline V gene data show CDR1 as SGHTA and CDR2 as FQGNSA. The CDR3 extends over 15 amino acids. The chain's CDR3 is CARSSQGGFNEKLFF. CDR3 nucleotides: TGTGCCCGCAGCTCACAAGGGGGTTTTAATGAAAAACTGTTTTTT.

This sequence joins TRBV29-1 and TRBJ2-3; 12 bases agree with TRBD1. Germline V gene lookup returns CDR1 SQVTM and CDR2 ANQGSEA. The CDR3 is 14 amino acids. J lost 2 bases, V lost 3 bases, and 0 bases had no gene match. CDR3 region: CSVEGQGATDTQYF. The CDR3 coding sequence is TGCAGCGTTGAGGGACAGGGGGCCACAGATACGCAGTATTTT.

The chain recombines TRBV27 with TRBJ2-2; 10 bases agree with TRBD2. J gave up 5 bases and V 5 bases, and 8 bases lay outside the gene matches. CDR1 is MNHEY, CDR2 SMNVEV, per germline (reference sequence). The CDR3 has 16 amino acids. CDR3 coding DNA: TGTGCCAGCAGTCACGCTAGCGGGAGCGTAACCGGGGAGCTGTTTTTT. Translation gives CASSHASGSVTGELFF.

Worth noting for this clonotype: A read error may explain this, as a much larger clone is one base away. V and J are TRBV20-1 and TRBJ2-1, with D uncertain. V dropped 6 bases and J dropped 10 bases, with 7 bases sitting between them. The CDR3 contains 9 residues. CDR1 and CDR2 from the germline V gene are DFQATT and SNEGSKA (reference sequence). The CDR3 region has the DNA TGCAGTGCCGCCTACGAGCAGTTCTTC. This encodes CSAAYEQFF.

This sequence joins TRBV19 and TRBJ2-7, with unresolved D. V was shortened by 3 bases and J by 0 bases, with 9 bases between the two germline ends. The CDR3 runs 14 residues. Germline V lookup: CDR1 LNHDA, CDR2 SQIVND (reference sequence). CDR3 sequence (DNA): TGTGCCAGTAGTATTTCTTTGCACTCCTACGAGCAGTACTTC. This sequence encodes CASSISLHSYEQYF.

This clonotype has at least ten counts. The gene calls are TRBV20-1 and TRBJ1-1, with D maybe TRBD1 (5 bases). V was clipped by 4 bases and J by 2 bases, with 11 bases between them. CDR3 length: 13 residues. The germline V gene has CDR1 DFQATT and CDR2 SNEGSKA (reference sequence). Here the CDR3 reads CSATDRSNTEAFF. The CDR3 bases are TGCAGTGCTACCGACAGATCAAACACTGAAGCTTTCTTT.

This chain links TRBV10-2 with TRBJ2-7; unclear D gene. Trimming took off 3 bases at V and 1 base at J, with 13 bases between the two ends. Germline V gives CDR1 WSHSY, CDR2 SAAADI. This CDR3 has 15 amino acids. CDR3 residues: CASSDQLWWSYEQYF. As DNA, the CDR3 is TGCGCCAGCAGTGACCAATTATGGTGGTCCTACGAGCAGTACTTC.

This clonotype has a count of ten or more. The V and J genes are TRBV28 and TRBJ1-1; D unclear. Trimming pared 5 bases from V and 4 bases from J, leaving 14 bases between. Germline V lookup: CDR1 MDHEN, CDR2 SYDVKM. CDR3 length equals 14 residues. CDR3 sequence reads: CASSAPGESTEAFF. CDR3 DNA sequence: TGTGCCAGCAGTGCGCCCGGGGAGAGCACTGAAGCTTTCTTT.

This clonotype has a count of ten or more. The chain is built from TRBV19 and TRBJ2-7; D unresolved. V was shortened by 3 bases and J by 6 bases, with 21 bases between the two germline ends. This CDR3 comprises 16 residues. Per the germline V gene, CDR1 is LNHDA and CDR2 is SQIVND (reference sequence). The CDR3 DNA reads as TGTGCCAGTAGTATGGTGGCGGCAGTCCACGGCGGCGAGCAGTACTTC. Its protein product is CASSMVAAVHGGEQYF. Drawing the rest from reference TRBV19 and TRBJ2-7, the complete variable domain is DGGITQSPKYLFRKEGQNVTLSCEQNLNHDAMYWYRQDPGQGLRLIYYSQIVNDFQKGDIAEGYSVSREKKESFPLTVTSAQKNPTAFYLCASSMVAAVHGGEQYFGPGTRLTVT.

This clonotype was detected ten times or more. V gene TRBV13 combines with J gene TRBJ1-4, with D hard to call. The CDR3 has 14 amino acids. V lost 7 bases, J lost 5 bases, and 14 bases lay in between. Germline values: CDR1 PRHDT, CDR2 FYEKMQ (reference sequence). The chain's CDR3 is CASTPPARNEKLFF. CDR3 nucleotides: TGTGCCAGCACCCCTCCGGCCCGAAATGAAAAACTGTTTTTT. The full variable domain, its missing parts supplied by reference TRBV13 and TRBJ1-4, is AAGVIQSPRHLIKEKRETATLKCYPIPRHDTVYWYQQGPGQDPQFLISFYEKMQSDKGSIPDRFSAQQFSDYHSELNMSSLELGDSALYFCASTPPARNEKLFFGSGTQLSVL.

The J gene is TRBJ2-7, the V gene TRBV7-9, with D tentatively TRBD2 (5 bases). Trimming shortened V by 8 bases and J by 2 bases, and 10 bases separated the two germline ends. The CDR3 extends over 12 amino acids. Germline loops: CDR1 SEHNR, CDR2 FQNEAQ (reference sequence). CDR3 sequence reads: CASVDGAYEQYF. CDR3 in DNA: TGTGCCAGCGTTGACGGGGCCTACGAGCAGTACTTC. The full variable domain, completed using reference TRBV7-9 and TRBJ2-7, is DTGVSQNPRHKITKRGQNVTFRCDPISEHNRLYWYRQTLGQGPEFLTYFQNEAQLEKSRLLSDRFSAERPKGSFSTLEIQRTEQGDSAMYLCASVDGAYEQYFGPGTRLTVT.

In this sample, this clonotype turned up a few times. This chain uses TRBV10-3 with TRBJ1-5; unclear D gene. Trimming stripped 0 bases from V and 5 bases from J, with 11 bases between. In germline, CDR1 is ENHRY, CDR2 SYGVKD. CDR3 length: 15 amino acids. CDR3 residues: CAISESQVRDQPQHF. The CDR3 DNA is TGTGCCATCAGTGAGTCTCAAGTGAGGGATCAGCCCCAGCATTTT.

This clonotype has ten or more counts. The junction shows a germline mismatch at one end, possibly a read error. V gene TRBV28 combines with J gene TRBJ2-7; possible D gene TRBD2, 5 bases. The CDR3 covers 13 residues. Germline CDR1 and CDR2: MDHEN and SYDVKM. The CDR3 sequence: CTSSFRDSYEQYF. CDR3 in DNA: TGTACCAGCAGTTTCCGGGATTCCTACGAGCAGTACTTC.

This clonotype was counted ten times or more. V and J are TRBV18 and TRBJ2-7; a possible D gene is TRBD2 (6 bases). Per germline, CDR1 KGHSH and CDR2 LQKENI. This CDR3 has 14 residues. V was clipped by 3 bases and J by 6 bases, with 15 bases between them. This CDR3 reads CASSPLGLSIEQYF. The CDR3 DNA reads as TGTGCCAGCTCACCTTTGGGACTCTCCATCGAGCAGTACTTC.

CDR3 bases: TGTGCCAGCAGCCCCGACTGGGAATCCTACGAGCAGTACTTC. Encoded protein: CASSPDWESYEQYF. The J gene is TRBJ2-7, the V gene TRBV3-1, with no clear D. Deletions cut 4 bases from V and 1 base from J, with 11 bases between. CDR3 length equals 14 residues. Germline V gene sequence: CDR1 LGHDT, CDR2 YNNKEL (reference sequence).